The subject of this entry is one TCR beta chain. This specimen comes from a study of blood T cell repertoires in COVID-19. Study-level background: Both acute and convalescent COVID-19 samples were obtained from the United States, Italy and Spain. The analysed material was cDNA or gDNA that came from T cells, B-cell-depleted T cells, or PBMCs.

Trimming stripped 2 bases from V and 11 bases from J, with 12 bases between. The V gene's germline CDR1 is ENHRY and CDR2 SYGVKD. The CDR3 covers 12 residues. As processed by the authors: Reference gene primer amplification gave nucleated cell count estimates. The table came from immunoSEQ multiplex PCR; TCRdb's copy has only in-frame clones and leaves some out. The DNA gave D and trimming, while V, J and clone size come from that table. The data hold under 35,000 clones, with roughly 90% observed a single time. Sequenced sample: peripheral blood. This chain links TRBV10-3 with TRBJ1-1; possibly TRBD1 for D (6 bases). The sequence came from a human donor with active COVID-19. The donor label of this sample is uncertain. CDR3 region: CAISEPQGRAFF. As DNA, the CDR3 is TGTGCCATCAGTGAGCCACAGGGACGGGCTTTCTTT.